This TCR beta chain was captured by sequencing in a study of T cell responses to AZD1222 COVID-19 vaccine (dated by TCRdb to about 2021). Concerning the study at large: AZD1222 recipients given second doses at about 4 weeks or at about 12 weeks were pooled, since spike-specific TCR depth and breadth were not found to differ between the two schedules. Trial participants were enrolled by age into subgroups of 18-55, 56-69 and 70-plus years, and around 140, 26 and 57 TCR-sequenced participants, respectively, were included in these subgroups. TCR sequencing was performed for 230 to 250 trial participants, of whom about 200 were given two doses of AZD1222 and approximately 26 were given two doses of MenACWY control vaccine.

The time point label of this sample denotes: baseline before first vaccination. Vaccinee samples were obtained from the UK trials COV001 and COV002, which included a single-blind randomized controlled phase 2/3 trial of AZD1222 (ChAdOx1 nCoV-19) in healthy adults. For TCRbeta chain sequencing, PBMC samples from trial participants were taken at day 0 and at day 28 after the second dose. The CDR3 regions of human TCRbeta chains were analyzed by immunosequencing. On the study's bioinformatics: Repertoire TCRs were checked for matches against a reference library of SARS-CoV-2-specific TCRs that had been generated using the MIRA antigen-specificity platform. Breadth meant the fraction of unique TCRs that were SARS-CoV-2-associated, whereas depth meant the fraction of total T cells that were SARS-CoV-2-associated. Each spike-specific TCR was assigned to its reactive spike region and to a CD4 or CD8 class using the MIRA data. Log10-transformed breadth and depth values were compared by one-way ANOVA with Sidak's multiple comparisons tests. Held by TCRdb, this immuneACCESS table contains in-frame sequences only and omits some clones. Under half of the omission traces to an unresolved V gene where checked; the cause of the rest is unknown. That table is the source of V, J and clone size, and D and trimming were worked out from the DNA. For this sample the table gives some 140,000 clones, of which under 95% were detected only once. The top ten clones comprise around 3.1% of the sample.

On this clone: Which antigen it targets is not known. The sample holds no much larger clone one base away, and base qualities are not on file.

Overall study outcomes, separate from this receptor: In the small 56-69-year group, the increase in depth fell short of significance, most likely because of low power. Only six or seven AZD1222 recipients were SARS-CoV-2 seropositive at baseline, limiting conclusions about previously exposed vaccinees. Because no day 14 peak-response samples were available, repertoires were characterized only after the peak T cell response. The whole spike protein was spanned by vaccine-associated CD4 TCRs, and dominant responses were seen in regions 160-218 and 743-854. After two AZD1222 doses, spike-specific TCR breadth and depth were significantly higher than at day 0 and than in MenACWY recipients. Most participants were white British and females outnumbered males, and the authors suggested that clonal diversity may have been underestimated. Reportedly, almost half of the unique spike-specific TCRs recognized epitopes lying outside the regions that are mutated in the B.1.351 and B.1.1.7 variants.

V is trimmed back by 0 bases and J by 1 base, and the junction contains 2 bases that no gene match accounts for. From the cysteine up to the phenylalanine, the CDR3 has a length of 18 residues. The entry retains the CDR3 DNA only, 54 bases that are in frame from base 1. Based on the germline V gene (reference sequence), the CDR1 and CDR2 sequences are LNHDA and SQIVND. The sequence is built from TRBV19 and TRBJ2-4; TRBD2 agrees with 14 junctional bases. This clonotype was sampled from an adult in good health. Here the sequenced sample was peripheral blood, taken on day 0 of AZD1222 vaccination. The CDR3 protein is CASSIDGTSGSAKNIQYF. In nucleotide form, the sequence is TGTGCCAGTAGTATAGACGGGACTAGCGGGAGTGCCAAAAACATTCAGTACTTC.